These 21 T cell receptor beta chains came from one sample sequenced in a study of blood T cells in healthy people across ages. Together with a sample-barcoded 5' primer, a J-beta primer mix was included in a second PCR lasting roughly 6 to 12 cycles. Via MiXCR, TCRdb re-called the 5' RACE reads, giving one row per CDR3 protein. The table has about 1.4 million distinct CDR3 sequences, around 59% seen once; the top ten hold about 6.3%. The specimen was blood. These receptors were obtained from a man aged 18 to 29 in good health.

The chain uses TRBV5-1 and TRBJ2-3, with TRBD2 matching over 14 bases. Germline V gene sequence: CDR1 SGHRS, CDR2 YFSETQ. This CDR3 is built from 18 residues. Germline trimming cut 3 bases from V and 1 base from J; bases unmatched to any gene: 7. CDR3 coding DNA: TGCGCCAGCAGCTCCGGACTAGCGGGAGGAGAGGGCACAGATACGCAGTATTTT. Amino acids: CASSSGLAGGEGTDTQYF. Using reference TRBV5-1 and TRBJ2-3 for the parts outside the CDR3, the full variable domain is KAGVTQTPRYLIKTRGQQVTLSCSPISGHRSVSWYQQTPGQGLQFLFEYFSETQRNKGNFPGRFSGRQFSNSRSEMNVSTLELGDSALYLCASSSGLAGGEGTDTQYFGPGTRLTVL.

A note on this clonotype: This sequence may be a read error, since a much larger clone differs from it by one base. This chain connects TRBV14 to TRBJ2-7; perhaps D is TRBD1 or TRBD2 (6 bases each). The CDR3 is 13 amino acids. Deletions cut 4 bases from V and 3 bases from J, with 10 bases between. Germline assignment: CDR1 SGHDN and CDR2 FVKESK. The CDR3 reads CASSPRGHYEQYF. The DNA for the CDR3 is TGTGCCAGCAGCCCCCGGGGGCACTACGAGCAGTACTTC.

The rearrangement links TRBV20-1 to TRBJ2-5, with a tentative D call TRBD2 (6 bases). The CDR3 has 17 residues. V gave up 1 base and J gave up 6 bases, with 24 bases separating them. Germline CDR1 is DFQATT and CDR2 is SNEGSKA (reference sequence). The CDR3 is CSARGKQLEGFEKTQYF. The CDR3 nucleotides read TGCAGTGCTAGAGGGAAACAGTTGGAGGGTTTCGAGAAGACCCAGTACTTC.

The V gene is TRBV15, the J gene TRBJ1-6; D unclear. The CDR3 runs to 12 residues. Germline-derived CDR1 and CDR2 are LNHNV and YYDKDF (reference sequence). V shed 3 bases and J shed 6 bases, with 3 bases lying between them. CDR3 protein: CATSRGNSPLHF. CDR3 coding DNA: TGTGCCACCAGCAGGGGTAATTCACCCCTCCACTTT. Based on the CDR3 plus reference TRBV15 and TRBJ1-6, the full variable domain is DAMVIQNPRYQVTQFGKPVTLSCSQTLNHNVMYWYQQKSSQAPKLLFHYYDKDFNNEADTPDNFQSRRPNTSFCFLDIRSPGLGDTAMYLCATSRGNSPLHFGNGTRLTVT.

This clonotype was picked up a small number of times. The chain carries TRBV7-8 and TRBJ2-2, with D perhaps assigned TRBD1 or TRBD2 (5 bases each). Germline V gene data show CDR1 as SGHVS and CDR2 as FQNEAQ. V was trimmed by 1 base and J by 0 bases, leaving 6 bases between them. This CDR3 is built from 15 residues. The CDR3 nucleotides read TGTGCCAGCAGCTTAGGGGACGCGAACACCGGGGAGCTGTTTTTT. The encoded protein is CASSLGDANTGELFF.

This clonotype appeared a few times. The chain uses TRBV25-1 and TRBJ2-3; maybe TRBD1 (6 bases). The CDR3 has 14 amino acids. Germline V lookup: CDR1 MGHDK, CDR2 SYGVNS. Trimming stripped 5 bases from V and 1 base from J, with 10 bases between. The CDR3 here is CASSREGGTDTQYF. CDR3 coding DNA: TGTGCCAGCAGTCGTGAGGGGGGCACAGATACGCAGTATTTT.

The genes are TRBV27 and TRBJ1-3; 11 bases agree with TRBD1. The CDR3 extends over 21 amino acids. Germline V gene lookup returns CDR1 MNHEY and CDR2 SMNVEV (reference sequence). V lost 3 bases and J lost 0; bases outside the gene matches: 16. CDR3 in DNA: TGTGCCAGCAGTTTGATTAGCCCGGACAGGGGGCTCCCCTACTCTGGAAACACCATATATTTT. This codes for CASSLISPDRGLPYSGNTIYF.

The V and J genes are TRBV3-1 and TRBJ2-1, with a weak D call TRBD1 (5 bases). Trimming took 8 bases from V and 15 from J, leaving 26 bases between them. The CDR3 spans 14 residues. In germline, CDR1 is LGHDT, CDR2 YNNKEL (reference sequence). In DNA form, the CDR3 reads TGTGCCAGCGGGGCTAGTTTTGTGTTAACGGAGAGGTTCTTC. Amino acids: CASGASFVLTERFF.

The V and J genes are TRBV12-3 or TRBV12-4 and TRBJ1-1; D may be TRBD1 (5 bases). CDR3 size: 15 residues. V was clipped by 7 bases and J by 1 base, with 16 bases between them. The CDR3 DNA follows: TGTGCCAGCATCCACCCGGGCAGGGAGAACACTGAAGCTTTCTTT. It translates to CASIHPGRENTEAFF.

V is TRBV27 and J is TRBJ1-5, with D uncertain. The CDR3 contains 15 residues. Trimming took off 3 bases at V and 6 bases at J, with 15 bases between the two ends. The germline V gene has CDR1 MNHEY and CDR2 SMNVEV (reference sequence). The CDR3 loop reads CASSFGAGALQPQHF. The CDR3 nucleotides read TGTGCCAGCAGTTTCGGAGCGGGAGCTCTTCAGCCCCAGCATTTT.

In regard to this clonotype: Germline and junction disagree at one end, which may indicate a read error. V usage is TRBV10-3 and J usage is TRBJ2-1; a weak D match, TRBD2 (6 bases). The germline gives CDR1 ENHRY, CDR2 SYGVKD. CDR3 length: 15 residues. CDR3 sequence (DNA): TGTGCCATTAGTGACCCTCTTAGCCGGGGCGGGAAGCAGTTCTTC. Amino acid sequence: CAISDPLSRGGKQFF.

The CDR3 DNA is TGTGCCAGCCGCATCGATACGGGCAGGGGGCTTGGAAAACTGTTTTTT. As protein: CASRIDTGRGLGKLFF. This chain connects TRBV6-5 to TRBJ1-4; TRBD1 matches at 8 bases. Trimming took 8 bases from V and 10 from J; bases not matched to a gene: 18. CDR3 length equals 16 residues. Per the germline V gene, CDR1 is MNHEY and CDR2 is SVGAGI.

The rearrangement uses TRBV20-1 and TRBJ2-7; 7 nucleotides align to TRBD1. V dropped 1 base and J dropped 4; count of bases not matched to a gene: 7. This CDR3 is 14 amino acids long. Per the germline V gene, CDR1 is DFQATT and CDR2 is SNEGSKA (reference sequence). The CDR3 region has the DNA TGCAGTGCTAGAGGTGACAGGGTGGATTACGAGCAGTACTTC. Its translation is CSARGDRVDYEQYF.

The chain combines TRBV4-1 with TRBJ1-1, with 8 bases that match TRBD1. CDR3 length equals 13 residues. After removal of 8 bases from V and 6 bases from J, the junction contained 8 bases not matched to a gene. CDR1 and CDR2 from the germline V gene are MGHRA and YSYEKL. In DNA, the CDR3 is TGCGCCAGCCGTCGGACAGGGAGCCCTGAAGCTTTCTTT. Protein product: CASRRTGSPEAFF.

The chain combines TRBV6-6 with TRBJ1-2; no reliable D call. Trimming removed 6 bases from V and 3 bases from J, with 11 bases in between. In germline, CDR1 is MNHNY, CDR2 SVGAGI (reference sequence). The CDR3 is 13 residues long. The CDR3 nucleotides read TGTGCCAGCAGCCCTGGTGCGTACTATGGCTACACCTTC. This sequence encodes CASSPGAYYGYTF.

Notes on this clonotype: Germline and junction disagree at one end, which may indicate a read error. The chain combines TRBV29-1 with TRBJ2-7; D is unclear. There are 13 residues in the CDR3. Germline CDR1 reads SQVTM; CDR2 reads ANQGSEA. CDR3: CSGESPNSYEQYF. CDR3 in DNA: TGCAGCGGTGAAAGCCCAAACTCCTACGAGCAGTACTTC.

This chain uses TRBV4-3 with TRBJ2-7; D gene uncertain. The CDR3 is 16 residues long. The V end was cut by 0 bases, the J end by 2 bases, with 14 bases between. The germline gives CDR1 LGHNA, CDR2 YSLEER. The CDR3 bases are TGCGCCAGCAGCCAAGATCTAGACGTCAGGACCTACGAGCAGTACTTC. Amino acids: CASSQDLDVRTYEQYF.

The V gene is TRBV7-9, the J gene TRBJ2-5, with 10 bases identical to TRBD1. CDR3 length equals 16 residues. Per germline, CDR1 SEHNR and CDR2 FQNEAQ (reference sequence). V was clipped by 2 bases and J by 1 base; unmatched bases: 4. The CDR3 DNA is TGTGCCAGCAGCTTATGGACAGGGGGATTCCAAGAGACCCAGTACTTC. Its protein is CASSLWTGGFQETQYF. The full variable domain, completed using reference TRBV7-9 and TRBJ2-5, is DTGVSQNPRHKITKRGQNVTFRCDPISEHNRLYWYRQTLGQGPEFLTYFQNEAQLEKSRLLSDRFSAERPKGSFSTLEIQRTEQGDSAMYLCASSLWTGGFQETQYFGPGTRLLVL.

The CDR3 bases are TGTGCCAGCAGGGGGAGGACAGACCGTGGCTACACCTTC. Encoded protein: CASRGRTDRGYTF. This rearrangement joins TRBV12-3 or TRBV12-4 to TRBJ1-2; the D gene is possibly TRBD1 (6 bases). The CDR3 runs to 13 residues. Deletions cut 6 bases from V and 7 bases from J, with 15 bases between.

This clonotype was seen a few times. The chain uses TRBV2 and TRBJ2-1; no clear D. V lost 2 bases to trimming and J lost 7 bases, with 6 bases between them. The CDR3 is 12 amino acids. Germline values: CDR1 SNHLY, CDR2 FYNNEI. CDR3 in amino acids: CASSESSNEQFF. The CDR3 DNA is TGTGCCAGCAGTGAAAGCTCTAATGAGCAGTTCTTC.

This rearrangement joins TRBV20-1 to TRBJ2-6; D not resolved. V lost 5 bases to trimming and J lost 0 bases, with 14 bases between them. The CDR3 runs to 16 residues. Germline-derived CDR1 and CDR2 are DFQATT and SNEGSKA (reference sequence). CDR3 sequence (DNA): TGCAGTGCTGGACGATTCAAGGTCTCTGGGGCCAACGTCCTGACTTTC. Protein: CSAGRFKVSGANVLTF.